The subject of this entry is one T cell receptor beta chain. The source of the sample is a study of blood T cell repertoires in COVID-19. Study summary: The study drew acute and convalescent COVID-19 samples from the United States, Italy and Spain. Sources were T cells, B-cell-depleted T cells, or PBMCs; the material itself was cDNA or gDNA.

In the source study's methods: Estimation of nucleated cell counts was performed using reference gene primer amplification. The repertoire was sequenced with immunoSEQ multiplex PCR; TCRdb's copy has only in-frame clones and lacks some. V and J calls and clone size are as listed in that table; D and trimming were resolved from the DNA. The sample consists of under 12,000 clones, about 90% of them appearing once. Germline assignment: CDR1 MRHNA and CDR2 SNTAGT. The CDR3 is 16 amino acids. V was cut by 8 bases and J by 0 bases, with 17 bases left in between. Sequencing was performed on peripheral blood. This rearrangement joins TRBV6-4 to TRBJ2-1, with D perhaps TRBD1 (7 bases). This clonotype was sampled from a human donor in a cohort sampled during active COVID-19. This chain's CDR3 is CASARNRGGSYNEQFF. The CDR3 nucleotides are TGTGCCAGCGCACGGAACAGGGGAGGCTCCTACAATGAGCAGTTCTTC.